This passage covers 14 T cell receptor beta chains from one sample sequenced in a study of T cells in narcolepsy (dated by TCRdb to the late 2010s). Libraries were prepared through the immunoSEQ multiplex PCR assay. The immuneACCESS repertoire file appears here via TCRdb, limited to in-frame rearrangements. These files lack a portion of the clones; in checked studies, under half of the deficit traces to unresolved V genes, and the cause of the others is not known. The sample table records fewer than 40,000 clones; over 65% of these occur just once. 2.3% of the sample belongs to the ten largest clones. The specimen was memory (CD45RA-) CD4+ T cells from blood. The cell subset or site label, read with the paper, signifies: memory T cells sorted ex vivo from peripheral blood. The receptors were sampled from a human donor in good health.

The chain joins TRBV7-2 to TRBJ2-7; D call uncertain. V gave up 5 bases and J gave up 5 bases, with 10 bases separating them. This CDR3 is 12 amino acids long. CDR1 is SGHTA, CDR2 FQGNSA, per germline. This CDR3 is CASSAPPNEQYF. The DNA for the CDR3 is TGTGCCAGCAGCGCCCCGCCTAACGAGCAGTACTTC.

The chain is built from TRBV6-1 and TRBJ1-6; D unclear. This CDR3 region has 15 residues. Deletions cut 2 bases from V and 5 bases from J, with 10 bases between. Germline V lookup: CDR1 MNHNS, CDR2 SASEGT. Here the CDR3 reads CASSERESHNSPLHF. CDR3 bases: TGTGCCAGCAGTGAAAGGGAAAGCCATAATTCACCCCTCCACTTT.

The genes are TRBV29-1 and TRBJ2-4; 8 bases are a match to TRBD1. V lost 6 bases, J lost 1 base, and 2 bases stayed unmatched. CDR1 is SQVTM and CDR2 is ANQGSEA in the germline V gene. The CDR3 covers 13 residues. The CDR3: CSVRDRAKNIQYF. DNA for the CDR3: TGCAGCGTGCGGGACAGGGCCAAAAACATTCAGTACTTC.

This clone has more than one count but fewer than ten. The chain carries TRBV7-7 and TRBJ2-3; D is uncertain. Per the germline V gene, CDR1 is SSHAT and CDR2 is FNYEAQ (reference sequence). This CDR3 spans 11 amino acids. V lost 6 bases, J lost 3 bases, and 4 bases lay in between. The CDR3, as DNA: TGTGCCAGCAGAACGACAGATACGCAGTATTTT. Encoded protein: CASRTTDTQYF.

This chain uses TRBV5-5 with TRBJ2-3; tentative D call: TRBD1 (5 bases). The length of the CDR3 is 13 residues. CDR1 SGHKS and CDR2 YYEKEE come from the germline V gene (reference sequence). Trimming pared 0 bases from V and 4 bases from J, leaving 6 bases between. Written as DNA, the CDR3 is TGTGCCAGCAGCTTGGCAGGGTCAGATACGCAGTATTTT. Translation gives CASSLAGSDTQYF.

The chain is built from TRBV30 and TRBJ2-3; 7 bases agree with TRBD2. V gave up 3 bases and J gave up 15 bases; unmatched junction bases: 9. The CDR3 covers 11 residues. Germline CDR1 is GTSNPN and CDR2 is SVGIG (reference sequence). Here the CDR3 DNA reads TGTGCCTGGAGCGGGGGAGGGCCCAACTATTTT. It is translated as CAWSGGGPNYF.

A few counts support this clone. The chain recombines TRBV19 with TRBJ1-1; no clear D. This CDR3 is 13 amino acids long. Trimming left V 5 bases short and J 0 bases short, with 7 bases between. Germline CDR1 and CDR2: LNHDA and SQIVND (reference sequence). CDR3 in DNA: TGTGCCAGTAGTCCCATGCTGAACACTGAAGCTTTCTTT. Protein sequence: CASSPMLNTEAFF.

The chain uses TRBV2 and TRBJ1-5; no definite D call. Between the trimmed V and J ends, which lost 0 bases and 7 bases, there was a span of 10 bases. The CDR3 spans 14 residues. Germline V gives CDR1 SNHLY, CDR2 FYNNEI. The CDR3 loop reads CASSEAGGGQPQHF. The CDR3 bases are TGTGCCAGCAGTGAAGCGGGCGGTGGGCAGCCCCAGCATTTT.

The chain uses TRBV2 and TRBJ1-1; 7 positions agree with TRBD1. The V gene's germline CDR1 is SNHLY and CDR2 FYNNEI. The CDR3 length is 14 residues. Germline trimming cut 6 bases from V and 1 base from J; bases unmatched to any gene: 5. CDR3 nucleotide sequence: TGTGCCAGCAGCCAGGGACAGTCGAACACTGAAGCTTTCTTT. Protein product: CASSQGQSNTEAFF.

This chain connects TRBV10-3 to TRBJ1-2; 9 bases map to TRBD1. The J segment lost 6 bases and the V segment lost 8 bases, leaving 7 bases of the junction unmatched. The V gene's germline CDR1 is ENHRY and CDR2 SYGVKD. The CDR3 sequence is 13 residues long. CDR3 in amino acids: CAIRGDRVDGYTF. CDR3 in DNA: TGTGCCATCCGGGGGGACAGGGTGGATGGCTACACCTTC.

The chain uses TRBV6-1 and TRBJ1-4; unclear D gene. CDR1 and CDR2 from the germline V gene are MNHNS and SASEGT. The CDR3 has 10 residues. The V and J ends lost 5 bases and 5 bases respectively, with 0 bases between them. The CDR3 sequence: CASSNEKLFF. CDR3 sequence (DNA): TGTGCCAGCAGTAATGAAAAACTGTTTTTT.

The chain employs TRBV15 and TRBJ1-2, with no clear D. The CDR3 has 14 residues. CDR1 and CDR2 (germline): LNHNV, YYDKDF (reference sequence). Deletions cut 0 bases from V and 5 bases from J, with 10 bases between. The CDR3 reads CATSRDSVQYGYTF. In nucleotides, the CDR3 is TGTGCCACCAGCAGAGATTCGGTACAGTATGGCTACACCTTC.

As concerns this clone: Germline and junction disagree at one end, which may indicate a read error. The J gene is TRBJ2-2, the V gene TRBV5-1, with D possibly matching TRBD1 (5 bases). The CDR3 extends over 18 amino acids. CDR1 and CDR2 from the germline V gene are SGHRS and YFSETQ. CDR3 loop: CASSDPSGRAKNIGELFF. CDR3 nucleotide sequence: TGCGCCAGCAGCGATCCTTCGGGCAGGGCCAAAAACATCGGGGAGCTGTTTTTT.

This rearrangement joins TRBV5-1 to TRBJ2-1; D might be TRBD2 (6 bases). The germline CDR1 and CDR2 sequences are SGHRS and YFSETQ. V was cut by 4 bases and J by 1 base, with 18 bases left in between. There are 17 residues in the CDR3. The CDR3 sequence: CASSQREGAGSYNEQFF. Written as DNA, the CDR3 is TGCGCCAGCAGCCAAAGAGAAGGGGCGGGATCCTACAATGAGCAGTTCTTC.